The clone carrying this T cell receptor beta chain was seen only once. The antigen is not known. The CDR3 totals 14 residues. The germline V gene encodes CDR1 MNHEY and CDR2 SVGEGT. V dropped 6 bases and J dropped 2 bases, with 14 bases sitting between them. Ophthalmopathy donors' eye disease showed moderate-to-severe activity, CAS of at least 3, NOSPECS of at least 4 and duration under 3 months. This entry belongs to a study of Graves' ophthalmopathy and Graves' hyperthyroidism. As for the study in general: Untreated patients at initial diagnosis provided peripheral blood.

Amplifying from RNA transcripts, the study obtained TCR beta CDR3 regions. An initial RT-PCR round employing HTBI primers preceded a second-round multiplex PCR. One entry per CDR3 protein results from TCRdb running MiXCR on the multiplex PCR reads. The repertoire holds about 370,000 distinct CDR3 sequences, with around 16% as singletons. Study outcomes and limitations: The model predicted ophthalmopathy progression with 60% to 71% sensitivity and around 72% specificity.

The rearrangement links TRBV6-2 or TRBV6-3 to TRBJ2-7; TRBD2 is a possible D gene (6 bases). The sequencing input was peripheral blood. The TCR originated in a woman aged 18 to 35 with Graves' ophthalmopathy. This CDR3 is CASSGTGATYEQYF. In nucleotides, the CDR3 is TGTGCCAGCAGCGGGACTGGGGCCACCTACGAGCAGTACTTC.